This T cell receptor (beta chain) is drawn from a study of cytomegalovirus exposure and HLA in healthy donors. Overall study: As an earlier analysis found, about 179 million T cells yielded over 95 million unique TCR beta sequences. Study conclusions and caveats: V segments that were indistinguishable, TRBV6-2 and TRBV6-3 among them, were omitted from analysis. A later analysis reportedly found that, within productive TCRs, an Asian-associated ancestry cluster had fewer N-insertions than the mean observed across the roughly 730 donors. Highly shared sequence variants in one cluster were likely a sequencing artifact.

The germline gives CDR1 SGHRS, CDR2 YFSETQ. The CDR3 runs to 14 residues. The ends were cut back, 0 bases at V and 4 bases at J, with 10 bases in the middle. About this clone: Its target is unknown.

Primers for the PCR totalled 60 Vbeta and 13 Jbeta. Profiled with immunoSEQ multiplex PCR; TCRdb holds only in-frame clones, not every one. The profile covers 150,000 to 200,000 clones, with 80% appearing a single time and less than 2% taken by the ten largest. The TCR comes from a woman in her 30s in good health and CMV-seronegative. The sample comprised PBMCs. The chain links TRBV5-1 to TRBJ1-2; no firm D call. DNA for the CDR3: TGCGCCAGCAGCTTGGAAGAGGGCTCCTATGGCTACACCTTC. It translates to CASSLEEGSYGYTF.